This T cell receptor beta chain was sequenced in a study of spatial heterogeneity in lung cancer. Across the study: The donors, about 78 patients with untreated early-stage non-small cell lung cancer, provided the samples.

This sample's time point: blood at routine non-recurrence follow-up after resection. TCRdb re-called the 5' RACE reads through MiXCR, storing one row per CDR3 protein. The sample records approximately 41,000 distinct CDR3 sequences, over 9.5% being singletons. There are 17 residues in the CDR3. In germline, CDR1 is SGHVS, CDR2 FNYEAQ. V was trimmed by 3 bases and J by 3 bases, leaving 20 bases between them. This clonotype was counted a few times. The genes are TRBV7-6 and TRBJ1-1; no clear D. The sequence came from a female donor with early-stage non-small cell lung cancer. The specimen comprised PBMCs, sampled at follow-up. CDR3 residues: CASSFISRSYKDTEAFF. The CDR3 DNA reads TGTGCCAGCAGCTTTATTAGCAGATCCTATAAGGACACTGAAGCTTTCTTT.